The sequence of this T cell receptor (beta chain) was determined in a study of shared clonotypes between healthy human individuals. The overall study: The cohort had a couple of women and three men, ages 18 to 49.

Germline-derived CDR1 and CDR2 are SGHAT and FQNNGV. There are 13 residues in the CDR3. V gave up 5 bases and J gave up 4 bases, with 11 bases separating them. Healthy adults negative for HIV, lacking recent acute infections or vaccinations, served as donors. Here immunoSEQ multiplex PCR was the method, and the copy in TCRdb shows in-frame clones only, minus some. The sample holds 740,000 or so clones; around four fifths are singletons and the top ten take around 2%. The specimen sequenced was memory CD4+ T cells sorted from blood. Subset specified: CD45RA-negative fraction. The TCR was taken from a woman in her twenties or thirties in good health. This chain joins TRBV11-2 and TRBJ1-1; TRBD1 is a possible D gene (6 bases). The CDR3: CASSIQGLTEAFF. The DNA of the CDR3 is TGTGCCAGCAGCATACAGGGTCTCACTGAAGCTTTCTTT. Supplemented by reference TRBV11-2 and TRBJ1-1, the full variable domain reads EAGVAQSPRYKIIEKRQSVAFWCNPISGHATLYWYQQILGQGPKLLIQFQNNGVVDDSQLPKDRFSAERLKGVDSTLKIQPAKLEDSAVYLCASSIQGLTEAFFGQGTRLTVV.